These 7 T cell receptor beta chains were sequenced from one sample in a study of cytomegalovirus exposure and HLA in healthy donors. The PCR made use of 60 Vbeta and 13 Jbeta primers. Libraries were prepared by immunoSEQ multiplex PCR; TCRdb keeps only in-frame clonotypes and omits some of them. This repertoire shows under 250,000 clones, around 84% found once; its top ten account for 0.2% to 0.3%. The sample comprised PBMCs. The receptor set was obtained from a girl aged 2 to 10 in good health and CMV-seronegative.

The chain links TRBV10-3 to TRBJ2-2; 14 nucleotides align to TRBD2. V shed 4 bases and J 4 bases; nucleotides not matched to a gene: 2. The germline V gene encodes CDR1 ENHRY and CDR2 SYGVKD. CDR3 length equals 16 residues. CDR3 nucleotide sequence: TGTGCCATCAGTGGGGGACTAGCGGGAGCCACCGGGGAGCTGTTTTTT. Amino acid sequence: CAISGGLAGATGELFF.

The genes are TRBV15 and TRBJ2-7, with 9 bases fitting TRBD1. The CDR3 is made up of 17 amino acids. V dropped 1 base and J dropped 6; count of bases not matched to a gene: 13. The germline V gene has CDR1 LNHNV and CDR2 YYDKDF (reference sequence). CDR3 DNA: TGTGCCACCAGCAGAGCCCTAGGAGGGACAGGGTCTGGCGAGCAGTACTTC. Protein product: CATSRALGGTGSGEQYF.

Only a few counts were recorded for this clone. The chain links TRBV10-3 to TRBJ2-1; TRBD2 matches 11 bases. The CDR3 sequence is 13 residues long. Germline assignment: CDR1 ENHRY and CDR2 SYGVKD. Losses at the gene ends were 9 bases for V and 6 bases for J; bases not matched to a gene: 4. The CDR3 sequence is CAIAGTSGNEQFF. The DNA of the CDR3 is TGTGCCATTGCCGGGACTAGCGGCAATGAGCAGTTCTTC.

This chain connects TRBV30 to TRBJ1-5, with D maybe TRBD1 (5 bases). V lost 0 bases and J lost 4, with 13 bases in between. This CDR3 has 15 amino acids. The germline V gene has CDR1 GTSNPN and CDR2 SVGIG (reference sequence). The DNA of the CDR3 is TGTGCCTGGAGTGTACAGGCAAGCCGAAATCAGCCCCAGCATTTT. As protein: CAWSVQASRNQPQHF.

The rearrangement uses TRBV6-5 and TRBJ1-2; TRBD1 agrees at 10 bases. The V gene's germline CDR1 is MNHEY and CDR2 SVGAGI. There are 16 residues in the CDR3. Trimming at V came to 3 bases and at J to 5 bases, leaving 9 bases not matched to a gene. This CDR3 reads CASSYGVTGGWYGYTF. The CDR3 nucleotides are TGTGCCAGCAGTTATGGGGTGACAGGGGGCTGGTATGGCTACACCTTC.

This clone was found once. The chain links TRBV10-2 to TRBJ1-3; tentatively, D is TRBD1 (5 bases). The germline V gene encodes CDR1 WSHSY and CDR2 SAAADI. This CDR3 spans 14 amino acids. Trimming shortened V by 6 bases and J by 0 bases, and 9 bases separated the two germline ends. The CDR3 nucleotides read TGCGCCAGCAGGATGACAGACTCTGGAAACACCATATATTTT. It specifies CASRMTDSGNTIYF.

This clone was seen a single time. The V call is TRBV10-3, the J call TRBJ2-5, with D perhaps matching TRBD1 (6 bases). With the DNA end fitting TRBJ2-7 better, the J assignment may be wrong. The CDR3 has 14 residues. Germline CDR1 reads ENHRY; CDR2 reads SYGVKD. CDR3 residues: CAISSTGPSYEQYF. The DNA for the CDR3 is TGTGCCATCAGTTCAACAGGGCCCTCCTACGAGCAGTACTTC.